Listed here is a single TCR beta chain. Germline assignment: CDR1 SGHNT and CDR2 YYREEE (reference sequence). CDR3 size: 16 residues. Trimming pared 4 bases from V and 2 bases from J, leaving 16 bases between. The record originates from a study of blood T cell repertoires in COVID-19. Study-wide context: Acute-phase and convalescent COVID-19 samples originated in the United States, Italy and Spain. Sample material is recorded as cDNA or gDNA derived from T cells, B-cell-depleted T cells, or PBMCs.

Per the original data handling: Reference gene primer amplification yielded estimated nucleated cell counts. Profiled with immunoSEQ multiplex PCR; TCRdb holds only in-frame clones, not every one. The DNA was the basis for D and trimming; V, J and clone size are from that table. The sample records over 250,000 clones, 70% to 90% being singletons. The sequenced sample consisted of peripheral blood. V usage is TRBV5-4 and J usage is TRBJ2-1; D is perhaps TRBD2 (5 bases). This clonotype was obtained from a man in his fifties with active or convalescent COVID-19. This CDR3 reads CASSAPRETAYNEQFF. CDR3 nucleotides: TGTGCCAGCAGCGCGCCGAGGGAGACCGCCTACAATGAGCAGTTCTTC.